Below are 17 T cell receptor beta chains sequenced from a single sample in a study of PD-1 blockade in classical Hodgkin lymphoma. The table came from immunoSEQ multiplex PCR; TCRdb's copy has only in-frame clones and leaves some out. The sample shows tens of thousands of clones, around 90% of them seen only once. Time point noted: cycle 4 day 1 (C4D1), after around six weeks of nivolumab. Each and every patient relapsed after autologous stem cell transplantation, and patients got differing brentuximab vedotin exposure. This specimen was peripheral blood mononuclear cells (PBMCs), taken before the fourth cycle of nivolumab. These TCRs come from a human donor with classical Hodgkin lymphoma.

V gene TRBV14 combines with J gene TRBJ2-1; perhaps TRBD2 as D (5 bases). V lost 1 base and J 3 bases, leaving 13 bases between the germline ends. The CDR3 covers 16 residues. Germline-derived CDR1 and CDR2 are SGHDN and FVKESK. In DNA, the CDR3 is TGTGCCAGCAGCCAAGTGGAGGTTGCTTACTACAATGAGCAGTTCTTC. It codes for CASSQVEVAYYNEQFF.

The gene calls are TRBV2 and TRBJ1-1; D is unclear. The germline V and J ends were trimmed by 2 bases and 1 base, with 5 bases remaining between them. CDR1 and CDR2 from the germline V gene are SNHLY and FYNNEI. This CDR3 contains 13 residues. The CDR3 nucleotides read TGTGCCAGCAGTGAATACGAGAACACTGAAGCTTTCTTT. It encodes CASSEYENTEAFF.

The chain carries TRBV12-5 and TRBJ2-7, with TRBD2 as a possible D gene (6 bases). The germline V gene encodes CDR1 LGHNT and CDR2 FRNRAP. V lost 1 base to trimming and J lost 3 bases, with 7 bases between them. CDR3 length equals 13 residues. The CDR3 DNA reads TGTGCTAGTGGTTTGGGGGGACTCTACGAGCAGTACTTC. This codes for CASGLGGLYEQYF. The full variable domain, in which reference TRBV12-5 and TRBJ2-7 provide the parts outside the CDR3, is DARVTQTPRHKVTEMGQEVTMRCQPILGHNTVFWYRQTMMQGLELLAYFRNRAPLDDSGMPKDRFSAEMPDATLATLKIQPSEPRDSAVYFCASGLGGLYEQYFGPGTRLTVT.

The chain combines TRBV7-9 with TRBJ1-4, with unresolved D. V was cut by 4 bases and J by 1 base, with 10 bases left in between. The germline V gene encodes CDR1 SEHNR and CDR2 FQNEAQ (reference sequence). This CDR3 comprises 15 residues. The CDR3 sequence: CASSSGGLTNEKLFF. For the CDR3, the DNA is TGTGCCAGCAGCTCCGGCGGGTTAACTAATGAAAAACTGTTTTTT.

This chain's CDR3 is CASSGTAYFYEQYF. CDR3 DNA sequence: TGTGCCAGCAGCGGGACAGCCTATTTTTACGAGCAGTACTTC. The V and J genes are TRBV2 and TRBJ2-7, with 7 bases that match TRBD1. V dropped 6 bases and J dropped 4; count of bases not matched to a gene: 9. The CDR3 consists of 14 residues. Germline-derived CDR1 and CDR2 are SNHLY and FYNNEI.

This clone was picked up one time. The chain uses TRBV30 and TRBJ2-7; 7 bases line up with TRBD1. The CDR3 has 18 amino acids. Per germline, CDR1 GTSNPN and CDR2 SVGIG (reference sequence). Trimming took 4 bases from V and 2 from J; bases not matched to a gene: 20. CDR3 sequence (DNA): TGTGCCTGGAACGGCGGTACCGGGACAGCAGGCTTCACCTACGAGCAGTACTTC. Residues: CAWNGGTGTAGFTYEQYF.

The CDR3 region has the DNA TGTGCCAGCAGCGTAGAATCCTACTCTGGAAACACCATATATTTT. It encodes CASSVESYSGNTIYF. The genes are TRBV9 and TRBJ1-3; D is unresolved. Germline CDR1 SGDLS, CDR2 YYNGEE. The CDR3 is 15 amino acids. Between the trimmed V and J ends, which lost 0 bases and 0 bases, there was a span of 7 bases.

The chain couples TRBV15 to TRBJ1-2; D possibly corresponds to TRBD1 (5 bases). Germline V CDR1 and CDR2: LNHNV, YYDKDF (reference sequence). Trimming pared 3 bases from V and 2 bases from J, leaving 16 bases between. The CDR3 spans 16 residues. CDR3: CATSSRRDSTNYGYTF. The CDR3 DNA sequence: TGTGCCACCAGCAGCCGCCGGGACTCCACGAACTATGGCTACACCTTC.

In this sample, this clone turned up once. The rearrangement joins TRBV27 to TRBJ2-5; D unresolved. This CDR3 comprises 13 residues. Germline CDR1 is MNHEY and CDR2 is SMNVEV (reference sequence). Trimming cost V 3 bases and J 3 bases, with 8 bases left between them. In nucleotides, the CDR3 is TGTGCCAGCAGTTTCCACTCTAAAGAGACCCAGTACTTC. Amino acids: CASSFHSKETQYF.

CDR3 residues: CSANQIETQYF. CDR3 DNA sequence: TGCAGTGCCAACCAGATCGAGACCCAGTACTTC. This sequence joins TRBV20-1 and TRBJ2-5; no reliable D call. From germline, CDR1 is DFQATT and CDR2 SNEGSKA (reference sequence). The CDR3 is 11 amino acids. Trimming left V 6 bases short and J 5 bases short, with 10 bases between.

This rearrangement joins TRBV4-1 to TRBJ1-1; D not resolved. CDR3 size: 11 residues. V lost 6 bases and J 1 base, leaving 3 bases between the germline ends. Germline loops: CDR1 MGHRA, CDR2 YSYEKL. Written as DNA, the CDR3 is TGCGCCAGCAGGGAGAACACTGAAGCTTTCTTT. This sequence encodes CASRENTEAFF.

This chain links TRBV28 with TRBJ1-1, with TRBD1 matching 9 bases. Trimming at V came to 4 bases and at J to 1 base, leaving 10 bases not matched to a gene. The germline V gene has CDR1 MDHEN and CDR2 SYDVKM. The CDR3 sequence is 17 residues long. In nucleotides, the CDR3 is TGTGCCAGCAGTTCATCTCGACAGGGGGGATCGAACACTGAAGCTTTCTTT. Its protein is CASSSSRQGGSNTEAFF. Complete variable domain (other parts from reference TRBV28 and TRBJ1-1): DVKVTQSSRYLVKRTGEKVFLECVQDMDHENMFWYRQDPGLGLRLIYFSYDVKMKEKGDIPEGYSVSREKKERFSLILESASTNQTSMYLCASSSSRQGGSNTEAFFGQGTRLTVV.

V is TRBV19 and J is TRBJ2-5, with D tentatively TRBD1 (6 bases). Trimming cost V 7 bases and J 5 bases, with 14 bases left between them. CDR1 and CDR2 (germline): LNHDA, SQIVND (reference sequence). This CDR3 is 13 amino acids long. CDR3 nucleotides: TGTGCCAGTAACCACAGGGTAACCGAGACCCAGTACTTC. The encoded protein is CASNHRVTETQYF. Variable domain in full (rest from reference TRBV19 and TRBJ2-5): DGGITQSPKYLFRKEGQNVTLSCEQNLNHDAMYWYRQDPGQGLRLIYYSQIVNDFQKGDIAEGYSVSREKKESFPLTVTSAQKNPTAFYLCASNHRVTETQYFGPGTRLLVL.

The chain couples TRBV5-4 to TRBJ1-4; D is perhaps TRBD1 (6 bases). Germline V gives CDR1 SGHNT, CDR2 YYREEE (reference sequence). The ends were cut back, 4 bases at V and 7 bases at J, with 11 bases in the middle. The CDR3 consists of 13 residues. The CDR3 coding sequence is TGTGCCAGCAGCCGCTTCAGGGGTGAAAAACTGTTTTTT. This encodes CASSRFRGEKLFF. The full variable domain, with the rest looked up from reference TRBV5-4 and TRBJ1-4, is ETGVTQSPTHLIKTRGQQVTLRCSSQSGHNTVSWYQQALGQGPQFIFQYYREEENGRGNFPPRFSGLQFPNYSSELNVNALELDDSALYLCASSRFRGEKLFFGSGTQLSVL.

The CDR3, as DNA: TGTGCCAGCTGTTACCACACCGGAATTAGGGATAACACTGAAGCTTTCTTT. It is translated as CASCYHTGIRDNTEAFF. The chain couples TRBV2 to TRBJ1-1; no clear D gene. This CDR3 has 17 residues. The germline V and J ends were trimmed by 8 bases and 2 bases, with 24 bases remaining between them. Germline V lookup: CDR1 SNHLY, CDR2 FYNNEI.

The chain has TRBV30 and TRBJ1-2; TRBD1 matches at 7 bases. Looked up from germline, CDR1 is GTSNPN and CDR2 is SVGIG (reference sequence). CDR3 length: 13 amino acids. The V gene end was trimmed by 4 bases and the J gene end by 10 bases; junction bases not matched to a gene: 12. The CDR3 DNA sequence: TGTGCCTGGATCCCTGGTGGCAGGGGGGACTACACCTTC. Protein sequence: CAWIPGGRGDYTF. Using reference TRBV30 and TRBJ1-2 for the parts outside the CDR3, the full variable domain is SQTIHQWPATLVQPVGSPLSLECTVEGTSNPNLYWYRQAAGRGLQLLFYSVGIGQISSEVPQNLSASRPQDRQFILSSKKLLLSDSGFYLCAWIPGGRGDYTFGSGTRLTVV.

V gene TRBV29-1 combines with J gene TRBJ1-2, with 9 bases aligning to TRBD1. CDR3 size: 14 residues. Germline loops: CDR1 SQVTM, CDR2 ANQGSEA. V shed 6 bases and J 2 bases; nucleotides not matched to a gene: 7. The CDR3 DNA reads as TGCAGCGTCGGGGGGACAGGGTTCAACTATGGCTACACCTTC. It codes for CSVGGTGFNYGYTF.